The text below deals with one T cell receptor (beta chain). In its sample, this clone was seen once. What this receptor recognizes is not known. No much larger clone is present one base from it, and per-base qualities are unavailable. The library was obtained by the immunoSEQ multiplex PCR assay. For the multiplex PCR, a mixture combining 60 forward primers for TCR Vbeta segments and 13 reverse primers for TCR Jbeta segments was used. The CDR3 region of rearranged TCR beta genes was amplified from genomic DNA by a multiplex PCR assay. The amplified TCR beta libraries were sequenced on the Illumina HiSeq System as 87-base-pair reads. The original methods were these. A later analysis tallied around 80 million unique TCR beta chains across the 666 repertoires, and approximately 11 million of those chains were shared by two or more donors. Raw reads were error-corrected and collapsed into unique sequences by a nearest-neighbor algorithm in which closely related sequences were merged to remove PCR and sequencing errors. CDR3 sequences were aligned to IMGT reference sequences to assign V, D and J gene segments. For a sequence to be retained, a match of at least six nucleotides to both a V gene segment and a J gene segment was required. A rearrangement was called productive if the CDR3 had no stop codons and remained in frame with V and J, and every other rearrangement was called non-productive. Following IMGT convention, CDR3 was defined as the stretch from the second conserved V-encoded cysteine up to the conserved J-encoded phenylalanine. The earlier analysis of 450 to 750 of the donors excluded any sequence lacking an unambiguous match to a single V gene segment. In an earlier analysis of 450 to 750 of the donors, a V segment was called functional when productive rearrangements were above 56.7%, and segregating when the standard deviation between donors exceeded 5%. To diagnose cytomegalovirus status from the catalog of TCR beta chain sequences, a statistical classification framework was built. V and J gene assignment, in a later analysis, came from comparing TCR nucleotide sequences with IMGT/GENE-DB human TR gene sequences. In a later analysis, CDR3 sequences and most-parsimonious VDJ recombination scenarios were assigned using the TCRdist pipeline. In a later analysis, every TCR beta chain was defined by the combination of its CDR3 amino acid sequence and its V-gene family, and reads without a unique V-gene family were dropped. As a way to deal with suspected cross-contamination and a sequencing artifact, a later analysis dropped approximately 590 nucleotide sequences that were highly shared and had low generation probability. A later analysis calculated a clonal expansion index for each public chain from normalized within-repertoire ranks of inferred template counts. Generation probabilities in a later analysis came from a VDJ recombination model fitted to out-of-frame rearrangements, and those results were checked against IGoR. In a later analysis, TCR-TCR, TCR-HLA and TCR-CMV co-occurrence was scored with hypergeometric tests, and a repertoire-size bias correction was applied to TCR pairs. A later analysis estimated false discovery rates by permuting HLA or CMV assignments 20 times. In a later analysis, co-occurring TCRs were grouped using DBSCAN, with TCRdist sequence similarity added in when clustering inside HLA-allele-positive subsets. Repertoires with fewer than 30,000 or more than 120,000 public chains were left out of co-occurrence clustering, as were a few repertoires with anomalous nucleotide sharing. What TCRdb holds here is the immuneACCESS table cut down to in-frame rearrangements. Part of the clones is not present; checked against another copy, under half of the missing clones reflect an unresolved V gene, and the others are unexplained. V, J and clone size are those of that table, while D and trimming were read from the DNA. For this sample there are approximately 150,000 clones; about 80% appear just once. About 1.3% of the sample comes from the top ten.

The cohort consisted of more than 650 healthy bone marrow donors. All cohort members were sampled while nominally healthy, although unrecorded immune exposures were likely present. The donor was CMV seronegative and belonged to the group of over 300 seronegative cohort members. Every donor gave a peripheral blood sample, and the peripheral blood mononuclear cells from that sample were used for TCR beta sequencing. The Qiagen DNeasy Blood Extraction Kit was used to extract genomic DNA from the blood cell samples. This record comes from a study of cytomegalovirus exposure and HLA in healthy donors (dated by TCRdb to the late 2010s). Context from the whole study: An earlier analysis of about 560 of the donors reported approximately 260 Gb of sequence data and 95 million to 140 million unique TCR beta sequences obtained from roughly 170 million T cells. An earlier analysis of approximately 580 of the donors used high-throughput TCR beta sequencing to judge whether each TCR beta V gene segment behaved as functional or pseudogenic. The study combined high-throughput TCR immunosequencing, statistical association of individual TCRs with disease status, and machine learning to predict cytomegalovirus infection status. HLA typing covered class I and class II loci at four-digit resolution. A later genetic analysis took genome-wide SNP genotypes for about three fifths of the roughly 670 donors and used that subset as a discovery cohort. The number of typed donors differed by locus: about 620-640 for A, B, C, DRB1 and DQB1; some 500 for DQA1; roughly 600 for DPA1; and about 470 for DPB1. A handful of DR-DQ haplotypes were handled as single units for association and clustering because linkage in the cohort was strong. The genetic ancestry cluster associated with self-reported Caucasian donors included around 76% of the roughly 410 genotyped donors. The study was designed to test whether signatures of past pathogen exposure could be identified by cataloging public T cell receptors. Donor age, sex, ethnicity and CMV serostatus were compiled alongside the repertoire data. About 280 gigabases of sequencing data and about 92 million unique TCR sequences made up an early release that covered some 640 HLA-typed donors. The study profiled the T cell repertoires of 666 subjects by immunosequencing and related them to cytomegalovirus serostatus. In a later analysis, previously published TCR beta repertoires from about 670 donors were re-analyzed and high-resolution HLA genotyping was added so that TCR occurrence patterns could be studied. The later analysis used no new phenotypic data to find candidate immune exposures, relying instead on TCR beta sequences and their occurrence across donors. Every repertoire in the discovery cohort had been generated on one and the same sequencing platform. In addition to the first cohort of approximately 670 subjects, a separate validation cohort of under 150 different subjects was used. Among 398 genotyped donors of the cohort, an average of 235,054 unique TCR beta nucleotide sequences were sequenced per donor, about a sixth of them non-productive.

The germline V gene (reference sequence) provides CDR1 SGHNT and CDR2 YYREEE. Including the terminal cysteine and phenylalanine, the CDR3 comprises 15 residues. The only DNA kept is the CDR3, 45 bases in frame from the first base. The junction shows trimming of 4 bases on V and 3 bases on J, plus 16 bases between the germline ends. Study-wide findings and limitations: A cluster of highly shared sequence variants was judged likely to be a technical artifact of the sequencing pipeline. In a later genetic analysis, fewer N-insertions in productive TCRs were reported among donors in an Asian-associated ancestry cluster than the 666-donor mean. A later analysis found that most CMV-associated TCR beta chains appeared HLA-restricted, with HLA associations seemingly driven largely by CMV exposure. Several of the top co-occurrence clusters appeared to be linked to parvovirus B19, influenza, CMV and Epstein-Barr virus, according to a later analysis. A total of some 180 TCR beta chains were listed by the study as associated with cytomegalovirus. This cohort had only TCR beta chains sequenced, and the lack of alpha or paired-chain data limited which features could be detected. Because HLA typing was unavailable for some donors at each locus, only the typed subset was used in association tests. In a later analysis, TCR association rates were found to vary across HLA loci, with the most associated TCRs seen for DRB1 alleles and the fewest for HLA-C alleles. It was suggested by the authors that the approach could potentially be generalized to other disease states and immunological phenotypes. Linkage disequilibrium might explain the correlated functional status among segregating V segments, but an unknown experimental factor could not be excluded. In a later analysis, HLA-associated TCR beta chains showed more clonal expansion and lower generation probabilities than non-associated chains that were equally common. The classifier was reported to diagnose cytomegalovirus status with high specificity and sensitivity in both the original and validation cohorts. At a false discovery rate of 0.05, a later analysis linked about 16,000 TCR beta sequences to specific HLA alleles. In a later genetic analysis, a missense DCLRE1C variant was associated with V-gene and J-gene trimming of TCR beta chains, and the association was replicated in an independent cohort. Sequencing depth was assumed to be roughly uniform across donors in the presence/absence analyses, though that assumption may not hold. Some IMGT-functional V segments, including TRBV6-2 and TRBV6-3, could not be distinguished by the 87-base-pair reads and were therefore excluded. Assigning TCR associations to individual alleles was difficult when HLA alleles, especially DR and DQ, strongly co-occurred. A further reported finding was that TCR beta sequences accurately predicted the HLA-A and HLA-B alleles for most subjects in the first cohort. Because counts were too low, seventeen rarely observed V segments, including chromosome 9 orphons, were left out of the earlier analysis of 500 to 750 of the donors. In vitro tests confirmed that a few of the cytomegalovirus-associated TCR beta chains recognize cytomegalovirus antigens. In an earlier analysis of roughly 560 of the donors, most TCR beta V segments were observed in productive rearrangements about 87% or about 30% of the time, broadly matching IMGT annotations. For the cohort, immune exposure information was limited to CMV serostatus. While some public TCRs were present in many individuals, most TCR sequences turned up only very rarely across donors.

Sequenced input: PBMCs. The chain links TRBV5-4 with TRBJ1-2; 6 matching bases give a weak D call of TRBD1. The TCR was taken from a man aged 25 to 40 in good health and CMV-seronegative. CDR3 region: CASSIGQPVHYGYTF. Here is the DNA: TGTGCCAGCAGCATAGGACAGCCTGTACACTATGGCTACACCTTC.